This T cell receptor beta chain was captured in a study of T-cell memory formation after mild COVID-19. Germline CDR1 MNHEY, CDR2 SVGEGT. Between the trimmed V and J ends, which lost 6 bases and 4 bases, there was a span of 16 bases. The CDR3 spans 15 residues. TCRdb re-called the 5' RACE reads with MiXCR, one entry per CDR3 protein. The sample holds about 84,000 distinct CDR3 sequences, around 13% seen once. This clonotype occurred many times. The sequencing sample was made of PBMCs or a T cell subset sorted from them (not recorded which). J is TRBJ1-5 and V is TRBV6-2 or TRBV6-3; possible D gene TRBD1, 6 bases. This clonotype originated in an adult woman who had mild COVID-19 (a few samples of this study predate the infection). Cell type and time point are not known. The CDR3 here is CASSPGVADNQPQHF. CDR3 sequence (DNA): TGTGCCAGCAGCCCAGGGGTCGCAGATAATCAGCCCCAGCATTTT.